The 11 T cell receptor beta chains reported below all come from one sample, sequenced in a study of beta chain features in type 1 diabetes. Isolated RNA was reverse transcribed in full, so expressed TCRB transcripts were sequenced. Some clones are missing from TCRdb's copy, which holds only in-frame ones; the method was immunoSEQ multiplex PCR. The data show 300,000 to 400,000 clones, roughly 12% seen once. The sequenced sample was naive CD4+ T cells from blood. Receptor source: a man aged 18-30 years in good health.

The sample holds a few counts of this clone. The rearrangement joins TRBV19 to TRBJ2-7; D call uncertain. Germline lookup yields CDR1 LNHDA and CDR2 SQIVND (reference sequence). With 3 bases removed from V and 2 bases from J, the gap between germline ends came to 11 bases. CDR3 length: 14 residues. CDR3 bases: TGTGCCAGTAGTATTGGGCAGGTTACCTACGAGCAGTACTTC. Residues: CASSIGQVTYEQYF.

V gene TRBV5-4 combines with J gene TRBJ2-3, with 9 bases matching TRBD2. The V and J ends lost 4 bases and 0 bases, in that order; junction bases with no gene match: 9. The length of the CDR3 is 17 residues. Germline CDR1 and CDR2: SGHNT and YYREEE (reference sequence). The CDR3 here is CASSRPVSGRSTDTQYF. CDR3 nucleotides: TGTGCCAGCAGCCGACCTGTGAGCGGGAGGAGCACAGATACGCAGTATTTT.

This clone occurred many times. V and J are TRBV4-3 and TRBJ1-1, with TRBD1 matching over 7 bases. This CDR3 comprises 14 residues. V shed 0 bases, J shed 3 bases, and the junction held 1 base outside the gene matches. Looked up from germline, CDR1 is LGHNA and CDR2 is YSLEER. CDR3 in amino acids: CASSQDDRDTEAFF. In nucleotides, the CDR3 is TGCGCCAGCAGCCAAGATGACAGGGACACTGAAGCTTTCTTT.

This clone was seen a few times. The chain employs TRBV10-3 and TRBJ2-1; 10 nucleotides match TRBD2. The CDR3 loop spans 16 amino acids. Germline CDR1 reads ENHRY; CDR2 reads SYGVKD. The J segment lost 3 bases and the V segment lost 5 bases, leaving 7 bases of the junction unmatched. The CDR3 sequence is CAISKSGRGRYNEQFF. CDR3 DNA: TGTGCCATCAGTAAGAGCGGGAGGGGACGCTACAATGAGCAGTTCTTC.

This clone appeared a few times. This chain links TRBV30 with TRBJ1-3, with D maybe TRBD1 (6 bases). Per the germline V gene, CDR1 is GTSNPN and CDR2 is SVGIG (reference sequence). The CDR3 is made up of 14 amino acids. V dropped 8 bases and J dropped 0 bases, with 14 bases sitting between them. The CDR3 DNA reads TGTGCCGGAACCGGGACAAGCTCTGGAAACACCATATATTTT. Its translation: CAGTGTSSGNTIYF.

The CDR3 here is CASSALWAGTGDNTGELFF. The DNA of the CDR3 is TGTGCCAGCAGCGCCCTTTGGGCGGGGACGGGAGATAACACCGGGGAGCTGTTTTTT. The chain combines TRBV9 with TRBJ2-2; D possibly corresponds to TRBD2 (6 bases). This CDR3 is 19 amino acids long. The V end lost 3 bases, the J end lost 2 bases, and 23 bases lay between the germline ends. Germline CDR1 is SGDLS and CDR2 is YYNGEE.

This sequence joins TRBV2 and TRBJ2-7; D unresolved. Per germline, CDR1 SNHLY and CDR2 FYNNEI. The CDR3 runs to 11 residues. The V end lost 4 bases, the J end lost 2 bases, and 3 bases lay between the germline ends. The CDR3 DNA reads as TGTGCCAGCAGTGTTACCTACGAGCAGTACTTC. This translates into CASSVTYEQYF.

This clone has only a few counts. The identical CDR3 is also encoded by other nucleotide sequences in the sample. This chain joins TRBV28 and TRBJ2-7; no clear D gene. This CDR3 has 14 residues. V gave up 4 bases and J gave up 0 bases, with 10 bases separating them. The germline gives CDR1 MDHEN, CDR2 SYDVKM. The CDR3 nucleotides are TGTGCCAGCAGTTCGCCGGGTAGCTCCTACGAGCAGTACTTC. Translated: CASSSPGSSYEQYF.

This clone was seen a few times. V and J are TRBV7-2 and TRBJ1-2; D is unclear. This CDR3 comprises 12 residues. Trimming removed 5 bases from V and 8 bases from J, with 12 bases in between. CDR1 is SGHTA and CDR2 is FQGNSA in the germline V gene. CDR3: CASSATELGYTF. As DNA, the CDR3 is TGTGCCAGCAGCGCGACGGAGTTGGGCTACACCTTC.

DNA for the CDR3: TGTGCCAGCAGACCGGGACTAGCGGAGGCTTATTATGAGCAGTTCTTC. It codes for CASRPGLAEAYYEQFF. The chain links TRBV5-4 to TRBJ2-1; the match to TRBD2 covers 11 bases. V shed 5 bases and J 8 bases; nucleotides not matched to a gene: 12. The CDR3 runs to 16 residues. Per germline, CDR1 SGHNT and CDR2 YYREEE (reference sequence).

The chain is built from TRBV19 and TRBJ1-6; D not certain. The CDR3 covers 16 residues. CDR1 and CDR2 (germline): LNHDA, SQIVND (reference sequence). V was clipped by 4 bases and J by 0 bases, with 10 bases between them. The CDR3 coding sequence is TGTGCCAGTAGTAATACACGGAGCTCCTATAATTCACCCCTCCACTTT. Encoded protein: CASSNTRSSYNSPLHF.